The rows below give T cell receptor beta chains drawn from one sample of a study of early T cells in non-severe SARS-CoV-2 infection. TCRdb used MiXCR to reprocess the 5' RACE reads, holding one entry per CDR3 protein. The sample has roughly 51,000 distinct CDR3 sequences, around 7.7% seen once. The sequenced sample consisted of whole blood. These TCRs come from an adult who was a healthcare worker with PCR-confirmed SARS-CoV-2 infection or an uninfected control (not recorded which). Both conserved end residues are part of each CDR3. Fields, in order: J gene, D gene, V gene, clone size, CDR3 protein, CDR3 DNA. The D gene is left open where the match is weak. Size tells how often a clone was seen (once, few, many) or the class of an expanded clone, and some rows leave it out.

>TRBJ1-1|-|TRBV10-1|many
CASSEQGVNTEAFF
TGCGCCAGCAGTGAGCAGGGAGTAAACACTGAAGCTTTCTTT
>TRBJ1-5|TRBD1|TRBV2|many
CASSGRGRDNQPQHF
TGTGCCAGCAGTGGCAGGGGGCGTGACAATCAGCCCCAGCATTTT
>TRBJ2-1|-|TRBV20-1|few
CSAGSRIGSDSYNEQFF
TGCAGTGCCGGGTCTAGGATCGGGTCGGATTCCTACAATGAGCAGTTCTTC
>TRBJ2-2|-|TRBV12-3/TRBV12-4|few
CASSLAGGAGELFF
TGTGCCAGCAGTTTAGCCGGAGGGGCCGGGGAGCTGTTTTTT
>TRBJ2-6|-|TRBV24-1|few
CATSEGANVLTF
TGTGCCACCAGTGAAGGGGCCAACGTCCTGACTTTC
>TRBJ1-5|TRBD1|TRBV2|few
CASRRTGNQPQHF
TGTGCCAGCAGGCGGACAGGGAATCAGCCCCAGCATTTT
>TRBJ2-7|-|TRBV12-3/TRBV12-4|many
CASSLGQGSDYEQYF
TGTGCCAGCAGTTTAGGACAAGGGTCGGACTACGAGCAGTACTTC
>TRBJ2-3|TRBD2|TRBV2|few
CASRRAGETDTQYF
TGTGCCAGCCGGCGAGCGGGGGAAACAGATACGCAGTATTTT
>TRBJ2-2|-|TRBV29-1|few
CSVASSTGELFF
TGCAGCGTTGCTTCGAGCACCGGGGAGCTGTTTTTT
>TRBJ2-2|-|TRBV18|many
CASSPRGGELFF
TGTGCCAGCTCACCAAGAGGCGGGGAGCTGTTTTTT
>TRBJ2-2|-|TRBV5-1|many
CASSPDSAGELFF
TGCGCCAGCAGCCCGGACAGTGCCGGGGAGCTGTTTTTT
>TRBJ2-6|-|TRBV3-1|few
CASSLEEAGANVLTF
TGTGCCAGCAGCCTAGAGGAAGCTGGGGCCAACGTCCTGACTTTC
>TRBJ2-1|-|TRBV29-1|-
CSVVESSYNEQFF
TGCAGCGTTGTGGAGAGCTCCTACAATGAGCAGTTCTTC